This T cell receptor (beta chain) emerged from a study of technical replicates of blood from four donors. This table comes from immunoSEQ multiplex PCR, and its TCRdb copy is limited to in-frame clones, with some not included. There are 65,000 to 90,000 clones in the sample; 94% occur only once, and about 0.4% lies in the top ten. This CDR3 comprises 11 residues. Germline loops: CDR1 SNHLY, CDR2 FYNNEI. Between the trimmed V and J ends, which lost 6 bases and 7 bases, there was a span of 10 bases. Sequences were obtained from T cells isolated from PBMCs. The J gene is TRBJ2-7, the V gene TRBV2; D is possibly TRBD2 (6 bases). This TCR was recovered from a human donor in good health. CDR3 protein: CASREEGEQYF. The CDR3 DNA sequence: TGTGCCAGCAGAGAGGAGGGGGAGCAGTACTTC. Supplemented by reference TRBV2 and TRBJ2-7, the full variable domain reads EPEVTQTPSHQVTQMGQEVILRCVPISNHLYFYWYRQILGQKVEFLVSFYNNEISEKSEIFDDQFSVERPDGSNFTLKIRSTKLEDSAMYFCASREEGEQYFGPGTRLTVT.